A selection of T cell receptor beta chains follows, all from one sample in a study of response to subunit inactivated influenza vaccine. TCRdb re-derived calls from the RT-PCR reads in MiXCR, one entry per CDR3 protein. The sample carries 590,000 or so distinct CDR3 sequences, about 15% recorded once. The sequencing here drew on PBMCs from blood, taken 14 days before vaccination. The receptors come from a man over 45 who received an inactivated influenza vaccine. Both conserved end residues are part of each CDR3.

j_call,v_call,cdr3_aa
TRBJ1-5,TRBV20-1,CSASQGSNQPQHF
TRBJ1-6,TRBV5-1,CASSLDIRNSPLHF
TRBJ1-3,TRBV12-3/TRBV12-4,CAFARNGNTIYF
TRBJ1-3,TRBV7-2,CATQLSGNTIYF
TRBJ2-5,TRBV5-1,CASSLGSGNQETQYF
TRBJ2-2,TRBV15,CATSRQGYTGELFF
TRBJ1-1,TRBV10-2,CASSGSARTEAFF
TRBJ2-1,TRBV29-1,CSVDRDTEQFF
TRBJ2-2,TRBV6-1,CASSDQGAGELFF
TRBJ1-3,TRBV11-2,CASSLAGTDHGNTIYF
TRBJ1-3,TRBV12-3/TRBV12-4,CASSLGRRSGNTIYF
TRBJ2-7,TRBV4-3,CASSQDWLAEQYF
TRBJ2-1,TRBV7-2,CASSRPGLAKNEQFF
TRBJ2-5,TRBV5-6,CASSLARRGEETQYF
TRBJ2-5,TRBV6-5,CASSYSGGLQETQYF
TRBJ2-1,TRBV20-1,CSAAGTGISYNEQFF
TRBJ1-5,TRBV27,CASRPTSGGWQPQHF
TRBJ2-1,TRBV5-4,CASSLGSPGQGSGEQFF
TRBJ2-3,TRBV20-1,CSASPILGVEDTQYF
TRBJ1-6,TRBV25-1,CASSEWDGDNSPLHF
TRBJ2-1,TRBV12-3/TRBV12-4,CASSLIFRTSGRALGQFF
TRBJ2-2,TRBV11-2,CASKRTGGTGELFF
TRBJ2-3,TRBV5-1,CASSPLGGRGDTQYF
TRBJ2-1,TRBV28,CASSTSQRGNDNEQFF
TRBJ2-1,TRBV5-5,CASSLERASYNEQFF
TRBJ1-1,TRBV12-3/TRBV12-4,CASSYISTEAFF
TRBJ2-1,TRBV9,CASSLRQSMANEQFF
TRBJ1-2,TRBV10-3,CAISESTWDNYRYGYTF
TRBJ1-1,TRBV25-1,CASSISDSGGPEAFF
TRBJ2-3,TRBV4-3,CASSQDRSRAGVTQYF
TRBJ2-3,TRBV5-1,CASSLAFSLERGSTDTQYF
TRBJ1-5,TRBV7-2,CASSLGRGGQPQHF
TRBJ2-1,TRBV6-1,CASSPPLVGRIFGEQFF
TRBJ1-5,TRBV19,CASSIRTDQPQHF
TRBJ2-3,TRBV29-1,CSVEDTGTSPDTQYF
TRBJ2-7,TRBV29-1,CSVPGGGYEQYF
TRBJ1-1,TRBV2,CASSEYGITEAFF
TRBJ1-1,TRBV29-1,CSAGDRGEFTEAFF
TRBJ1-5,TRBV28,CASTWGNQPQHF
TRBJ2-7,TRBV15,CATSRGSTRGPYEQYF